A single sample is the source of the 28 T cell receptor beta chains below, sequenced in a study of human T cells and chemical hapten exposure. Time point of the sample: pre-sensitization, week 0. Treatment reported: therapeutic diphenylcyclopropenone sensitization with weekly scalp DPC. TCRdb redid the calling of the RACE reads with MiXCR, one entry per CDR3 protein. The sample lists some 300,000 distinct CDR3 sequences; 5.5% were seen once. The sequenced sample was whole blood, obtained in connection with sensitization to the hapten diphenylcyclopropenone (DPC). Source of these receptors: a young woman with alopecia areata. Some clones in this sample may be carry-over from other donors' samples.

This clonotype was observed many times. V and J are TRBV6-5 and TRBJ2-7, with no clear D. CDR1 is MNHEY, CDR2 SVGAGI, per germline. V lost 4 bases and J 6 bases, leaving 19 bases between the germline ends. The CDR3 extends over 15 amino acids. CDR3 sequence: CASSLYPAEASEQYF. For the CDR3, the DNA is TGTGCCAGCAGTTTATATCCGGCAGAGGCATCCGAGCAGTACTTC.

V gene TRBV28 combines with J gene TRBJ2-5; D not resolved. Germline CDR1 and CDR2: MDHEN and SYDVKM. V lost 6 bases and J 3 bases, leaving 14 bases between the germline ends. CDR3 length: 14 amino acids. The CDR3 protein is CASRRPGPEETQYF. The DNA for the CDR3 is TGTGCCAGCAGGCGCCCCGGACCGGAAGAGACCCAGTACTTC.

The genes are TRBV6-1 and TRBJ2-3; maybe TRBD2 (6 bases). The germline CDR1 and CDR2 sequences are MNHNS and SASEGT. V lost 7 bases to trimming and J lost 1 base, with 12 bases between them. The CDR3 is made up of 14 amino acids. The CDR3 spells CASIRGTRTDTQYF. The CDR3 DNA is TGTGCCAGCATAAGAGGGACTCGCACAGATACGCAGTATTTT.

This clonotype was detected many times. CDR3 residues: CASSFRGLGYTF. The CDR3 DNA is TGTGCCAGCAGTTTTAGGGGGCTTGGCTACACCTTC. J is TRBJ1-2 and V is TRBV27, with 7 bases matching TRBD1. Germline-derived CDR1 and CDR2 are MNHEY and SMNVEV (reference sequence). Losses at the gene ends were 3 bases for V and 7 bases for J; bases not matched to a gene: 2. The CDR3 spans 12 residues.

This clonotype was counted a few times. This chain joins TRBV28 and TRBJ1-2; weak D call: TRBD1 (6 bases). Trimming took 4 bases from V and 5 from J, leaving 20 bases between them. Germline V gene lookup returns CDR1 MDHEN and CDR2 SYDVKM. The CDR3 has 16 amino acids. The CDR3 loop reads CASSSRSQGRIYGYTF. The CDR3 DNA reads TGTGCCAGCAGTTCTCGGTCCCAGGGGAGAATATATGGCTACACCTTC.

This clonotype was recorded at least ten times. In nucleotides, the CDR3 is TGTGCCAGCAGCCCAGGTATTGGTCAGCCCCAGCATTTT. Translated, it gives CASSPGIGQPQHF. The V gene is TRBV6-5, the J gene TRBJ1-5, with no clear D. CDR3 size: 13 residues. V was trimmed by 6 bases and J by 6 bases, leaving 12 bases between them. Germline V lookup: CDR1 MNHEY, CDR2 SVGAGI.

The chain recombines TRBV28 with TRBJ2-7, with 9 positions matching TRBD1. V dropped 5 bases and J dropped 3; count of bases not matched to a gene: 11. This CDR3 contains 16 residues. The V gene's germline CDR1 is MDHEN and CDR2 SYDVKM. CDR3 DNA: TGTGCCAGCAGTAGTCCCGGGACAGGGAAGGACTACGAGCAGTACTTC. It yields the protein CASSSPGTGKDYEQYF.

The table lists this clonotype with a few counts. J is TRBJ2-3 and V is TRBV7-3; TRBD2 aligns across 9 bases. Trimming removed 6 bases from V and 1 base from J; junction bases left unmatched: 5. The germline gives CDR1 SGHTA, CDR2 FQGTGA. CDR3 length: 15 amino acids. This chain's CDR3 is CASSYSGGRTDTQYF. The DNA for the CDR3 is TGTGCCAGCAGTTATAGCGGGGGACGCACAGATACGCAGTATTTT.

In its sample, this clonotype was seen many times. This sequence joins TRBV2 and TRBJ1-1; no definite D call. Germline V gives CDR1 SNHLY, CDR2 FYNNEI. The CDR3 sequence is 15 residues long. Trimming stripped 3 bases from V and 5 bases from J, with 16 bases between. In DNA form, the CDR3 reads TGTGCCAGCAGTGAGGAGGCTTTAGGAGTAACTGAAGCTTTCTTT. Translation gives CASSEEALGVTEAFF.

This clonotype was seen a handful of times. The V and J genes are TRBV12-3 or TRBV12-4 and TRBJ1-5; 9 bases map to TRBD1. The CDR3 sequence is 16 residues long. With V trimmed by 6 bases and J by 8 bases, 14 bases remained unmatched. CDR3 sequence reads: CASSLTGGERMKPQHF. In DNA form, the CDR3 reads TGTGCCAGCAGCCTCACAGGGGGCGAAAGGATGAAGCCCCAGCATTTT.

The chain recombines TRBV29-1 with TRBJ2-1; possible D gene TRBD2, 7 bases. Germline CDR1 SQVTM, CDR2 ANQGSEA. Trimming removed 4 bases from V and 8 bases from J, with 15 bases in between. The CDR3 is 13 residues long. This chain's CDR3 is CSVGLVRGHEQFF. CDR3 DNA sequence: TGCAGCGTTGGATTGGTGCGGGGGCATGAGCAGTTCTTC.

This clonotype appeared a few times. V usage is TRBV28 and J usage is TRBJ1-6, with D possibly matching TRBD1 (6 bases). Germline V gives CDR1 MDHEN, CDR2 SYDVKM. The V end was cut by 3 bases, the J end by 4 bases, with 31 bases between. The CDR3 is 22 residues long. The CDR3 spells CASSLIRGGQLRTNMYNSPLHF. The CDR3 nucleotides read TGTGCCAGCAGTTTGATCAGGGGAGGGCAGCTCCGAACTAATATGTATAATTCACCCCTCCACTTT.

This clonotype was seen a handful of times. V and J are TRBV18 and TRBJ1-1; D is unresolved. Looked up from germline, CDR1 is KGHSH and CDR2 is LQKENI. Trimming took off 2 bases at V and 5 bases at J, with 9 bases between the two ends. There are 13 residues in the CDR3. The CDR3 nucleotides read TGTGCCAGCTCACCATTAGGGTTGACTGAAGCTTTCTTT. This gives the protein CASSPLGLTEAFF.

CDR3 sequence (DNA): TGTGCCAGCAGCCAAGTGACGGGCGTGGGGGGTAAAACCTATAATTCACCCCTCCACTTT. It specifies CASSQVTGVGGKTYNSPLHF. V gene TRBV4-2 combines with J gene TRBJ1-6; possibly TRBD1 for D (5 bases). Trimming removed 1 base from V and 2 bases from J, with 21 bases in between. CDR3 length: 20 amino acids. Germline V gives CDR1 LGHNA, CDR2 YNFKEQ.

This chain links TRBV5-1 with TRBJ2-5; D unresolved. V was clipped by 7 bases and J by 3 bases, with 19 bases between them. This CDR3 region has 15 residues. Germline CDR1 reads SGHRS; CDR2 reads YFSETQ. The CDR3 region has the DNA TGCGCCAGCTACCACAACCCCTACGGTGAAGAGACCCAGTACTTC. Amino acid sequence: CASYHNPYGEETQYF.

This clonotype has a handful of counts. This chain links TRBV7-2 with TRBJ2-2; 10 nucleotides line up with TRBD1. Germline CDR1 is SGHTA and CDR2 is FQGNSA. V shed 5 bases and J 0 bases; nucleotides not matched to a gene: 3. This CDR3 region has 16 residues. The CDR3 spells CASSGQGGSNTGELFF. The DNA for the CDR3 is TGTGCCAGCAGCGGACAGGGGGGCTCGAACACCGGGGAGCTGTTTTTT.

The rearrangement links TRBV2 to TRBJ2-5, with D tentatively TRBD1 or TRBD2 (5 bases each). Trimming shortened V by 9 bases and J by 3 bases, and 11 bases separated the two germline ends. The CDR3 length is 12 residues. Germline V CDR1 and CDR2: SNHLY, FYNNEI. CDR3 sequence reads: CARGVTKETQYF. The CDR3 bases are TGTGCCAGGGGGGTCACGAAAGAGACCCAGTACTTC. Based on the CDR3 plus reference TRBV2 and TRBJ2-5, the full variable domain is EPEVTQTPSHQVTQMGQEVILRCVPISNHLYFYWYRQILGQKVEFLVSFYNNEISEKSEIFDDQFSVERPDGSNFTLKIRSTKLEDSAMYFCARGVTKETQYFGPGTRLLVL.

The CDR3 loop is CSASVGRNSPLHF. In DNA form, the CDR3 reads TGCAGTGCTAGTGTGGGACGCAATTCACCCCTCCACTTT. V and J are TRBV20-1 and TRBJ1-6; D possibly corresponds to TRBD1 (5 bases). Trimming shortened V by 3 bases and J by 7 bases, and 10 bases separated the two germline ends. Germline V CDR1 and CDR2: DFQATT, SNEGSKA (reference sequence). CDR3 length: 13 amino acids.

The V and J genes are TRBV7-9 and TRBJ1-2; D ambiguous. Germline CDR1 is SEHNR and CDR2 is FQNEAQ (reference sequence). The CDR3 length is 13 residues. V lost 5 bases and J lost 8, with 15 bases in between. The CDR3 DNA is TGTGCCAGCAGCCCGTTTCATGGGGTCGGCTACACCTTC. Protein sequence: CASSPFHGVGYTF.

This clonotype was seen only a few times. The J gene is TRBJ2-5, the V gene TRBV5-1; D possibly matches TRBD1 or TRBD2 (5 bases each). Germline V gene lookup returns CDR1 SGHRS and CDR2 YFSETQ. V shed 4 bases and J shed 5 bases, with 18 bases lying between them. The CDR3 totals 15 residues. The chain's CDR3 is CASSLPGPQTETQYF. The CDR3 bases are TGCGCCAGCAGCCTACCGGGACCCCAGACGGAGACCCAGTACTTC.

This clonotype has ten or more counts. The chain links TRBV29-1 to TRBJ2-3, with D perhaps given as TRBD1 or TRBD2 (6 bases each). Between the trimmed V and J ends, which lost 6 bases and 4 bases, there was a span of 14 bases. CDR3 length: 13 amino acids. Germline V gene sequence: CDR1 SQVTM, CDR2 ANQGSEA. The CDR3 is CSVPEGGADTQYF. CDR3 nucleotide sequence: TGCAGCGTGCCCGAGGGGGGAGCAGATACGCAGTATTTT.

This clonotype was found a few times. J is TRBJ2-7 and V is TRBV6-6; D might be TRBD1 (5 bases). The CDR3 contains 15 residues. V lost 2 bases to trimming and J lost 1 base, with 12 bases between them. Germline V gene sequence: CDR1 MNHNY, CDR2 SVGAGI (reference sequence). The CDR3 DNA follows: TGTGCCAGCAGTTACCGGATTGACAGTTCCTACGAGCAGTACTTC. This translates into CASSYRIDSSYEQYF.

This clonotype was detected only a few times. The chain links TRBV6-2 or TRBV6-3 to TRBJ2-5, with 7 positions matching TRBD2. V was pared by 2 bases and J by 5 bases, with 8 bases of the junction left unmatched. Germline assignment: CDR1 MNHEY and CDR2 SVGEGT. The CDR3 is 15 amino acids. The CDR3 nucleotides are TGTGCCAGCAGTTACCCTAGCGGAAAGGTGGAGACCCAGTACTTC. Translating it yields CASSYPSGKVETQYF.

This clonotype came up a few times. J is TRBJ1-6 and V is TRBV5-4; 9 bases are a match to TRBD1. Trimming cost V 3 bases and J 8 bases; bases outside gene matches: 12. CDR1 and CDR2 (germline): SGHNT, YYREEE (reference sequence). The CDR3 is made up of 17 amino acids. The CDR3 DNA reads as TGTGCCAGCAGCTCTAGGGACAGGGCTCTCCAGGATTCACCCCTCCACTTT. Protein sequence: CASSSRDRALQDSPLHF.

This rearrangement joins TRBV20-1 to TRBJ2-7; D could derive from TRBD1 or TRBD2 (6 bases each). V was shortened by 6 bases and J by 2 bases, with 17 bases between the two germline ends. The CDR3 consists of 14 residues. CDR1 and CDR2 (germline): DFQATT, SNEGSKA (reference sequence). The CDR3 coding sequence is TGCAGTGCACGACGGGGGCAAGGTACCTACGAGCAGTACTTC. This sequence encodes CSARRGQGTYEQYF.

This clonotype was seen more than once but under ten times. As DNA, the CDR3 is TGTGCCAGCAGTTTATATGGGGGGCAAGGCGGGGAGCTGTTTTTT. This sequence encodes CASSLYGGQGGELFF. The chain combines TRBV27 with TRBJ2-2, with D possibly called TRBD1 or TRBD2 (6 bases each). Looked up from germline, CDR1 is MNHEY and CDR2 is SMNVEV (reference sequence). V dropped 1 base and J dropped 7 bases, with 13 bases sitting between them. The CDR3 contains 15 residues.

In DNA form, the CDR3 reads TGTGCCAGCAGTTACCCGGACAGGGAGGATCAGCCCCAGCATTTT. This translates into CASSYPDREDQPQHF. The gene calls are TRBV6-2 or TRBV6-3 and TRBJ1-5; 8 bases agree with TRBD1. The length of the CDR3 is 15 residues. In germline, CDR1 is MNHEY, CDR2 SVGEGT. V dropped 2 bases and J dropped 5; count of bases not matched to a gene: 5.

The rearrangement links TRBV28 to TRBJ2-2; D is ambiguous. This CDR3 comprises 13 residues. The germline V gene encodes CDR1 MDHEN and CDR2 SYDVKM. V shed 5 bases and J shed 7 bases, with 11 bases lying between them. The CDR3 here is CASSQRAVGELFF. As DNA, the CDR3 is TGTGCCAGCAGTCAACGGGCGGTCGGGGAGCTGTTTTTT. The full variable domain, rest sourced from reference TRBV28 and TRBJ2-2, is DVKVTQSSRYLVKRTGEKVFLECVQDMDHENMFWYRQDPGLGLRLIYFSYDVKMKEKGDIPEGYSVSREKKERFSLILESASTNQTSMYLCASSQRAVGELFFGEGSRLTVL.